This TCR beta chain comes out of a study of blood T cells in healthy people across ages. Study at large: About one barcoded TCR beta cDNA was captured per two T cells. Points from the study as a whole: As age increased, TCR beta diversity per million T cells fell in a roughly linear fashion.

Per sample, at least 6 micrograms of total RNA were extracted. In the case of this clonotype: Antigen: not known.

Trimming removed 6 bases from V and 8 bases from J; junction bases left unmatched: 7. The germline CDR1 and CDR2 sequences are MNHEY and SMNVEV (reference sequence). The CDR3 covers 14 residues. The use of a sample-barcoded 5' primer and a J-beta primer mix characterized a second PCR of 7 to 11 cycles. TCRdb called the 5' RACE reads again in MiXCR, with one record for every CDR3 protein. Among 350,000 to 450,000 distinct CDR3 sequences listed, 50% to 60% were seen once. V and J are TRBV27 and TRBJ1-4; 9 positions match TRBD1. The TCR comes from a man aged 55 to 70 in good health. The sample was blood. The CDR3 protein is CASSPGTGPEKLFF. In DNA, the CDR3 is TGTGCCAGCAGCCCCGGGACAGGGCCCGAAAAACTGTTTTTT.